This T cell receptor beta chain comes out of a study of beta chain features in type 1 diabetes. In regard to this clone: Its target is not known.

The sequenced template was cDNA made from the entire isolated RNA. Clones were sequenced by immunoSEQ multiplex PCR, and TCRdb holds only the in-frame ones, with some missing. The profile shows 130,000 or so clones, 9.5% to 10% of them singletons. The CDR3 consists of 16 residues. V shed 0 bases, J shed 2 bases, and the junction held 5 bases outside the gene matches. Germline V gives CDR1 SGHNT, CDR2 YYREEE (reference sequence). General study results and limits: When VDJ junctions were examined, type 1 diabetes patients showed fewer insertions and more deletions. Within each of all four CD4+ subsets, Type 1 diabetes patients had TCRB CDR3s that were moderately but significantly shorter.

Purity exceeding 95% was reached by all sorted populations. This receptor was taken from a woman aged 40 to 50 in good health. The V and J genes are TRBV5-4 and TRBJ2-7; TRBD2 agrees at 10 bases. Material for sequencing was central memory CD4+ T cells from blood. The CDR3 DNA reads as TGTGCCAGCAGCTTGGAGGGAACTAGCGGGGCCTACGAGCAGTACTTC. Residues: CASSLEGTSGAYEQYF.